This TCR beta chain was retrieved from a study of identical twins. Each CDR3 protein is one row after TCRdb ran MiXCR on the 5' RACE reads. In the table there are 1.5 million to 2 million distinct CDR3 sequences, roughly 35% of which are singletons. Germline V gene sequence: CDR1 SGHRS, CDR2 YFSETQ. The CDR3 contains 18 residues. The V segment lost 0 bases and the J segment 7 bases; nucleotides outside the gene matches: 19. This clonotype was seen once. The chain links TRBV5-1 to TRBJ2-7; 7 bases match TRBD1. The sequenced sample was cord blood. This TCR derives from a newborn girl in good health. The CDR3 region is CASSLGLSTGQGQREQYF. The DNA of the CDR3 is TGCGCCAGCAGCTTGGGACTATCGACAGGTCAGGGACAGAGGGAGCAGTACTTC.